This TCR beta chain was recovered during a study of graft-versus-host responses after intestinal transplantation. Across the whole study: Recipients across the board were started on anti-thymocyte globulin induction, then kept on tacrolimus and steroids for approximately three years.

Intraepithelial and lamina propria lymphocytes were isolated from graft specimens. Method: immunoSEQ multiplex PCR; TCRdb's copy keeps in-frame clones and lacks some. The sample consists of tens of thousands of clones, 87% of them appearing once. CDR3 size: 13 residues. V lost 8 bases and J lost 5, with 13 bases in between. From germline, CDR1 is MDHEN and CDR2 SYDVKM. The clonotype comes from a human patient who received an intestinal transplant, so some T cells may come from the graft donor. The chain recombines TRBV28 with TRBJ1-5; D gene uncertain. The sequences come from ileum tissue, collected 204 days after intestinal transplant. This chain's CDR3 is CASGIGRYQPQHF. CDR3 bases: TGTGCCAGCGGGATCGGACGGTATCAGCCCCAGCATTTT.